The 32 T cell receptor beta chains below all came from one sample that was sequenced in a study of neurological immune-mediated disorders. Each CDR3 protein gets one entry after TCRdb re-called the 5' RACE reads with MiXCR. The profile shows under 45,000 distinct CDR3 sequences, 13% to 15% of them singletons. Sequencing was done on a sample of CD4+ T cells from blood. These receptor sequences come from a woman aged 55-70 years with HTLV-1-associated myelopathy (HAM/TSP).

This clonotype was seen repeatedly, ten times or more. The CDR3 bases are TGCAGTGCTAGAGTGGTAGGGACAGGCTTAACCCAGTACTTC. Its protein is CSARVVGTGLTQYF. This rearrangement joins TRBV20-1 to TRBJ2-5; 8 bases line up with TRBD1. Germline V gene sequence: CDR1 DFQATT, CDR2 SNEGSKA (reference sequence). CDR3 length equals 14 residues. Losses at the gene ends were 1 base for V and 8 bases for J; bases not matched to a gene: 9.

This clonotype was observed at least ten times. The CDR3 protein is CAISDVAGGGTDTQYF. The CDR3 DNA is TGTGCCATCAGTGACGTTGCGGGGGGGGGCACAGATACGCAGTATTTT. The rearrangement joins TRBV10-3 to TRBJ2-3, with 9 bases identical to TRBD2. CDR1 ENHRY and CDR2 SYGVKD come from the germline V gene. V trimming: 3 bases; J trimming: 1 base; junction bases outside the gene matches: 5. This CDR3 is 16 amino acids long.

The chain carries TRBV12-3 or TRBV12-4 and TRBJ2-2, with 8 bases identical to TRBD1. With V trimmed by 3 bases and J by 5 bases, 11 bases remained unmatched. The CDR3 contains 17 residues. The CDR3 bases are TGTGCCAGCAGTTTCTCTTTCGGGACAGGTCTGACCGGGGAGCTGTTTTTT. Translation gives CASSFSFGTGLTGELFF.

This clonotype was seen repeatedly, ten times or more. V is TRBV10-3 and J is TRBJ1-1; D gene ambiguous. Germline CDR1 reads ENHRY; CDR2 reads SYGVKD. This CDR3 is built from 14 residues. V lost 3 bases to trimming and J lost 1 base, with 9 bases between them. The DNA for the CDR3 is TGTGCCATCAGTGAATCCCACTCGAACACTGAAGCTTTCTTT. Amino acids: CAISESHSNTEAFF.

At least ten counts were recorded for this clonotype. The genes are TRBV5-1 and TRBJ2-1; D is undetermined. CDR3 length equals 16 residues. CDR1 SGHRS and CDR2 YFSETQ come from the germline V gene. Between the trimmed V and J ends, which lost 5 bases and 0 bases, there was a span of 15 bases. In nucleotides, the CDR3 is TGCGCCAGCAGTCCAATTCCAGTTAGCTCCTACAATGAGCAGTTCTTC. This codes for CASSPIPVSSYNEQFF.

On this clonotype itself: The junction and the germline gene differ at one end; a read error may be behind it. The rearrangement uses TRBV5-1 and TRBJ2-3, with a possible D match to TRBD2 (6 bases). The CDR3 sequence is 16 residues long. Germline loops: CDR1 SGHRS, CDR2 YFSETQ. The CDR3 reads CASSPERVTSKDMQYF. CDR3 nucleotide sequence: TGCGCCAGCAGCCCTGAACGAGTTACTAGCAAAGATATGCAGTATTTT.

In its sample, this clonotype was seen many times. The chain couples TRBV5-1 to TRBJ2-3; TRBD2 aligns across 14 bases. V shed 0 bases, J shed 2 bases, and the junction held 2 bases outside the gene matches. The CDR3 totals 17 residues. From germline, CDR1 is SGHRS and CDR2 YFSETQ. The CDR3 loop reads CASSLGLAGGPTDTQYF. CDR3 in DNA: TGCGCCAGCAGCTTGGGACTAGCGGGGGGGCCCACAGATACGCAGTATTTT.

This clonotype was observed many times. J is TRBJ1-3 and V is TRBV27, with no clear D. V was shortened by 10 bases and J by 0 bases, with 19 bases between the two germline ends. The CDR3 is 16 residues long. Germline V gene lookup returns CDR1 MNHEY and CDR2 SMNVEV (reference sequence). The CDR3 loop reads CAINWSEVSSGNTIYF. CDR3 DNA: TGTGCCATAAACTGGAGTGAAGTCAGCTCTGGAAACACCATATATTTT.

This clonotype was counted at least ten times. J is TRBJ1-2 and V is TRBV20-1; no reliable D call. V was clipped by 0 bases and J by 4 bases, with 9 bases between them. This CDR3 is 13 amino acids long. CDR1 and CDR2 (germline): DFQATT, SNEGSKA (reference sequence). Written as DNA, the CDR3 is TGCAGTGCTAGAGAAGACGGAAGCTATGGCTACACCTTC. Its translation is CSAREDGSYGYTF.

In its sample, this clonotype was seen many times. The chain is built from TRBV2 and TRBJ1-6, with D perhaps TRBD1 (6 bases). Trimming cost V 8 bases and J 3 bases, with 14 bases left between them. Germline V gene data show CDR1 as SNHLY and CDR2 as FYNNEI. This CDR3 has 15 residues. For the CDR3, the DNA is TGTGCCAGCTCCCTACGACAGGACTATAATTCACCCCTCCACTTT. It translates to CASSLRQDYNSPLHF.

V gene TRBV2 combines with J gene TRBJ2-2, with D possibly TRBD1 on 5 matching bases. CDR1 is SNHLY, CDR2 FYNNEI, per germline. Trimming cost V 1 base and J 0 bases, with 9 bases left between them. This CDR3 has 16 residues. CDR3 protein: CASSEGGAANTGELFF. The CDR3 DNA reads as TGTGCCAGCAGTGAAGGTGGGGCCGCGAACACCGGGGAGCTGTTTTTT.

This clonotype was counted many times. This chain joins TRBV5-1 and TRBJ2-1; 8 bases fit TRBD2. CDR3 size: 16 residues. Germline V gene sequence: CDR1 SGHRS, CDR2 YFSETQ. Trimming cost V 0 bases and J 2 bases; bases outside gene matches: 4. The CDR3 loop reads CASSLEVLAAYNEQFF. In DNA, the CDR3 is TGCGCCAGCAGCTTGGAGGTACTAGCGGCCTACAATGAGCAGTTCTTC.

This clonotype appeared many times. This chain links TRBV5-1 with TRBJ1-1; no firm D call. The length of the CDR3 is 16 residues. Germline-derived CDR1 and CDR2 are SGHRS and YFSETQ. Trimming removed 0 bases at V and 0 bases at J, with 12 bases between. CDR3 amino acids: CASSLESVVMNTEAFF. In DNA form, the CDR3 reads TGCGCCAGCAGCTTGGAATCCGTAGTTATGAACACTGAAGCTTTCTTT.

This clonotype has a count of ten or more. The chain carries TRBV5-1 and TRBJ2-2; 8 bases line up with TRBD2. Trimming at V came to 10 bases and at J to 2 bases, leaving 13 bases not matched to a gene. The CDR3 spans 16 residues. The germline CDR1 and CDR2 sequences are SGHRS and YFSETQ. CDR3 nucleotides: TGCGCCTCAGCCGCGGGAGGCGGAACTAACACCGGGGAGCTGTTTTTT. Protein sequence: CASAAGGGTNTGELFF.

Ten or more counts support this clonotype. CDR3 coding DNA: TGTGCCAGCACCTCCGAACTGCAGGGCTCCTCAGATACGCAGTATTTT. It yields the protein CASTSELQGSSDTQYF. The V and J genes are TRBV9 and TRBJ2-3; possible D gene TRBD1, 5 bases. The CDR3 is made up of 16 amino acids. CDR1 is SGDLS, CDR2 YYNGEE, per germline. V dropped 6 bases and J dropped 4 bases, with 21 bases sitting between them.

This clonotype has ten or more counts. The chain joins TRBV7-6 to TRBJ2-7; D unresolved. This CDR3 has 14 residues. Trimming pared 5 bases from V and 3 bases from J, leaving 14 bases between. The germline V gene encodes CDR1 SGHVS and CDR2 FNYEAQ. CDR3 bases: TGTGCCAGCAGCCGACAAGGATACGACTACGAGCAGTACTTC. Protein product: CASSRQGYDYEQYF.

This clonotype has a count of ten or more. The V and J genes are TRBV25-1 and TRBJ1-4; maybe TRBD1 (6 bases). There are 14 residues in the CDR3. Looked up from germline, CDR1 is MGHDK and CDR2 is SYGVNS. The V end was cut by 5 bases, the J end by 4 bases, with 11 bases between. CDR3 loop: CASSWGPVNEKLFF. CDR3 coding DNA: TGTGCCAGCAGTTGGGGGCCCGTTAATGAAAAACTGTTTTTT.

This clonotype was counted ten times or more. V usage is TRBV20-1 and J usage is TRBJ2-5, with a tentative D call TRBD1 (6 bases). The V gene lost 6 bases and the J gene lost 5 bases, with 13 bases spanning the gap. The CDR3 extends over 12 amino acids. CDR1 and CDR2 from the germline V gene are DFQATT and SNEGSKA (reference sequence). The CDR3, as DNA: TGCAGTGCCGGACAGTGGGGGGAGACCCAGTACTTC. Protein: CSAGQWGETQYF.

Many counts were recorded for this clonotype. Here the CDR3 reads CASSSSWSSDTQYF. CDR3 DNA sequence: TGCGCCAGCAGTTCAAGTTGGAGCTCAGATACGCAGTATTTT. The V call is TRBV5-1, the J call TRBJ2-3; D is uncertain. The length of the CDR3 is 14 residues. The V end lost 5 bases, the J end lost 4 bases, and 14 bases lay between the germline ends. The germline V gene has CDR1 SGHRS and CDR2 YFSETQ.

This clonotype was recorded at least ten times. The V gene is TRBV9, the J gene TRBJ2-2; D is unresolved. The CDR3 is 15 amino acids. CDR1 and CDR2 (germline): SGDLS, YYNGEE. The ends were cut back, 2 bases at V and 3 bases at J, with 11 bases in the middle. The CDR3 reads CASSVWGSDTGELFF. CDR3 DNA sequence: TGTGCCAGCAGCGTCTGGGGTTCGGACACCGGGGAGCTGTTTTTT.

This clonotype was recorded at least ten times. The CDR3: CATRDGGTDTQYF. The CDR3 DNA sequence: TGTGCCACTCGAGACGGGGGCACAGATACGCAGTATTTT. The rearrangement joins TRBV10-3 to TRBJ2-3; maybe TRBD2 (5 bases). CDR1 and CDR2 (germline): ENHRY, SYGVKD. Trimming pared 10 bases from V and 1 base from J, leaving 12 bases between. This CDR3 has 13 residues.

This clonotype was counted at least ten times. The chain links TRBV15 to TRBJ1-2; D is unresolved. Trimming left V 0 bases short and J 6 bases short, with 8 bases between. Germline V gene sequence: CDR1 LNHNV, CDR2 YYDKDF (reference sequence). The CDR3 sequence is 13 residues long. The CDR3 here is CATSRDIGDGYTF. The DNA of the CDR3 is TGTGCCACCAGCAGAGATATTGGGGATGGCTACACCTTC. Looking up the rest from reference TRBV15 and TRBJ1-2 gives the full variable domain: DAMVIQNPRYQVTQFGKPVTLSCSQTLNHNVMYWYQQKSSQAPKLLFHYYDKDFNNEADTPDNFQSRRPNTSFCFLDIRSPGLGDTAMYLCATSRDIGDGYTFGSGTRLTVV.

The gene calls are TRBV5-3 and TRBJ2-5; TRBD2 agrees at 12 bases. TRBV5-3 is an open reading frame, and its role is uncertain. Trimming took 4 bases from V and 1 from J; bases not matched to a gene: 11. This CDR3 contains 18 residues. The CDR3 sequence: CARSTTPASGGAQETQYF. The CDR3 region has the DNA TGTGCCAGAAGCACGACCCCCGCTAGCGGGGGGGCCCAAGAGACCCAGTACTTC.

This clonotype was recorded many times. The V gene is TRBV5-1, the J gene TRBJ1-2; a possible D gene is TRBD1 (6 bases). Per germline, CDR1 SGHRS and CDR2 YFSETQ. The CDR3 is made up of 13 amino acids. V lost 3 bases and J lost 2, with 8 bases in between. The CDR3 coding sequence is TGCGCCAGCAGCTGGGACACCAACTATGGCTACACCTTC. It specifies CASSWDTNYGYTF.

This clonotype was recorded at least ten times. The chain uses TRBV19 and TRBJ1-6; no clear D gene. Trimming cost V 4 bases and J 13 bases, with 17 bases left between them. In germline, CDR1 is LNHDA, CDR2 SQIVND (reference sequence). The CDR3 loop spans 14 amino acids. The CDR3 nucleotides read TGTGCCAGTAGTAGAGGCGGGCACCGGGCGCCCCTCCACTTT. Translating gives CASSRGGHRAPLHF. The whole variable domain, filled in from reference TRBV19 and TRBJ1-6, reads DGGITQSPKYLFRKEGQNVTLSCEQNLNHDAMYWYRQDPGQGLRLIYYSQIVNDFQKGDIAEGYSVSREKKESFPLTVTSAQKNPTAFYLCASSRGGHRAPLHFGNGTRLTVT.

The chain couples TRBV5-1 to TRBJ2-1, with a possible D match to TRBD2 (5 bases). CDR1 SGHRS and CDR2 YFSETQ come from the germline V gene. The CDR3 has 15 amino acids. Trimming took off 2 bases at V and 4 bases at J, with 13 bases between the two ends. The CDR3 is CASSFYGSSYNEQFF. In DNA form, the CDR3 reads TGCGCCAGCAGCTTTTATGGGAGTAGTTACAATGAGCAGTTCTTC. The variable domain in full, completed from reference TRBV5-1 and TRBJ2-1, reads KAGVTQTPRYLIKTRGQQVTLSCSPISGHRSVSWYQQTPGQGLQFLFEYFSETQRNKGNFPGRFSGRQFSNSRSEMNVSTLELGDSALYLCASSFYGSSYNEQFFGPGTRLTVL.

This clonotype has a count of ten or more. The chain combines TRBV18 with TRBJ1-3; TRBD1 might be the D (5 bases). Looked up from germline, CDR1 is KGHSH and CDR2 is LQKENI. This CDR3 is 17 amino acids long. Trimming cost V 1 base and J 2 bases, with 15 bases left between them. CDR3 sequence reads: CASSPLPGTAPGNTIYF. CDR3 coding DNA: TGTGCCAGCTCACCACTCCCCGGGACCGCACCTGGAAACACCATATATTTT.

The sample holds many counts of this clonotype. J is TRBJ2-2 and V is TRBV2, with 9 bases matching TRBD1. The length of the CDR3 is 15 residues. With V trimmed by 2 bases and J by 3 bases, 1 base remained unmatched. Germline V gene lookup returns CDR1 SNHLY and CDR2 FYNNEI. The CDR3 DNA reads TGTGCCAGCAGTGAAAGACAGGGGGACACCGGGGAGCTGTTTTTT. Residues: CASSERQGDTGELFF.

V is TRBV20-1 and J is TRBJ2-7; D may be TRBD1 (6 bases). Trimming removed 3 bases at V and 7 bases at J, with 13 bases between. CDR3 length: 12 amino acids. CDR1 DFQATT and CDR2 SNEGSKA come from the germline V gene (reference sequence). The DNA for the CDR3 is TGCAGTGCTAGTAAGGGAAGGGGGGAGCAGTACTTC. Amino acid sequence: CSASKGRGEQYF.

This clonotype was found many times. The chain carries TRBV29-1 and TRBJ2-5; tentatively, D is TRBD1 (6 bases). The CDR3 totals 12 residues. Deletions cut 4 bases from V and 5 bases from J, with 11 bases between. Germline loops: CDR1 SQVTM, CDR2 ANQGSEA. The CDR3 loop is CSVGQALETQYF. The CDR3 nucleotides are TGCAGCGTTGGACAGGCCCTGGAGACCCAGTACTTC.

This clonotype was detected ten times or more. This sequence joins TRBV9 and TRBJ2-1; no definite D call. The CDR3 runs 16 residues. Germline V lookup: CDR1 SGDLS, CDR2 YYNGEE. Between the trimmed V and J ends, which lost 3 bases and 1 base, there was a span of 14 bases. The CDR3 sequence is CASSAPSGRSYNEQFF. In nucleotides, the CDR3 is TGTGCCAGCAGCGCCCCGTCCGGCCGGTCCTACAATGAGCAGTTCTTC.

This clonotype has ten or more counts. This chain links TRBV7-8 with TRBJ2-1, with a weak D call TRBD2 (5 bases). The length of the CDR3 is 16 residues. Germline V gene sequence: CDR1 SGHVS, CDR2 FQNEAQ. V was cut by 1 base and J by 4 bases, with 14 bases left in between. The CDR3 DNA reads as TGTGCCAGCAGCTTAGGGGTTCTAGCCGGGTACAATGAGCAGTTCTTC. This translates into CASSLGVLAGYNEQFF.